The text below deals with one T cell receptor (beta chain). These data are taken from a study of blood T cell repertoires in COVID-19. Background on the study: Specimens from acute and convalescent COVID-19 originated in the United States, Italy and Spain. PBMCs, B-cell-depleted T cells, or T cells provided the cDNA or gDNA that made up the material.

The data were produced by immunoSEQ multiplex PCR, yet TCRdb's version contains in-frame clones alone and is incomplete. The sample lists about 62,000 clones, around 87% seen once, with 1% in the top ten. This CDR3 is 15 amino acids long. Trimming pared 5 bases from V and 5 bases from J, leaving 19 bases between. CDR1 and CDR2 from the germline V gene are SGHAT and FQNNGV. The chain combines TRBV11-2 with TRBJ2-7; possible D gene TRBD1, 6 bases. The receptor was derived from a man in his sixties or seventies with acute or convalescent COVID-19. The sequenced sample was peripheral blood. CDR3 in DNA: TGTGCCAGCAGCCCAAGTGGGCAGGGGTCCCACGAGCAGTACTTC. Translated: CASSPSGQGSHEQYF. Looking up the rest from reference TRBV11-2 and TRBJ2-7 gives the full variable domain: EAGVAQSPRYKIIEKRQSVAFWCNPISGHATLYWYQQILGQGPKLLIQFQNNGVVDDSQLPKDRFSAERLKGVDSTLKIQPAKLEDSAVYLCASSPSGQGSHEQYFGPGTRLTVT.